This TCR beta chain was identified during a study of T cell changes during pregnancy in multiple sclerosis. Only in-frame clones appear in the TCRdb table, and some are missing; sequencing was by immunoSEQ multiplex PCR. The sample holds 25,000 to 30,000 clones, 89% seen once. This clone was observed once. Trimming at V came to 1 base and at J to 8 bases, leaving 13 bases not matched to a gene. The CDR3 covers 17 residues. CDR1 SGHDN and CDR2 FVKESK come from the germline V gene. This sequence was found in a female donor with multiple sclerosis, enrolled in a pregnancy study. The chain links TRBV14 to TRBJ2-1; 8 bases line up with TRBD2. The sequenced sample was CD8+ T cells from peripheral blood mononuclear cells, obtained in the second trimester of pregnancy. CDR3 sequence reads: CASSQGGREAPLDEQFF. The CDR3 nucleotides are TGTGCCAGCAGCCAAGGTGGGCGGGAGGCCCCATTGGATGAGCAGTTCTTC. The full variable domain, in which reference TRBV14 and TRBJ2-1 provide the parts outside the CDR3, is EAGVTQFPSHSVIEKGQTVTLRCDPISGHDNLYWYRRVMGKEIKFLLHFVKESKQDESGMPNNRFLAERTGGTYSTLKVQPAELEDSGVYFCASSQGGREAPLDEQFFGPGTRLTVL.